A single T cell receptor (beta chain) is shown here with its context. Repertoires were generated with immunoSEQ multiplex PCR, while TCRdb's copy carries only in-frame clones and drops some. The sample records about 290,000 clones, 85% being singletons. These data originate in a study of blood T cell repertoires in COVID-19. About the research overall: The United States, Italy and Spain were the sources of the acute and convalescent COVID-19 samples.

This CDR3 is 13 amino acids long. Germline V gene lookup returns CDR1 SGHVS and CDR2 FQNEAQ. Trimming shortened V by 4 bases and J by 1 base, and 8 bases separated the two germline ends. Specimen: peripheral blood. The source of this sequence is a woman aged 45-65 years with active or convalescent COVID-19. V usage is TRBV7-8 and J usage is TRBJ2-7; a weak D match, TRBD2 (5 bases). The CDR3 protein is CASSSGLSYEQYF. In DNA form, the CDR3 reads TGTGCCAGCAGCTCGGGATTGTCCTACGAGCAGTACTTC.